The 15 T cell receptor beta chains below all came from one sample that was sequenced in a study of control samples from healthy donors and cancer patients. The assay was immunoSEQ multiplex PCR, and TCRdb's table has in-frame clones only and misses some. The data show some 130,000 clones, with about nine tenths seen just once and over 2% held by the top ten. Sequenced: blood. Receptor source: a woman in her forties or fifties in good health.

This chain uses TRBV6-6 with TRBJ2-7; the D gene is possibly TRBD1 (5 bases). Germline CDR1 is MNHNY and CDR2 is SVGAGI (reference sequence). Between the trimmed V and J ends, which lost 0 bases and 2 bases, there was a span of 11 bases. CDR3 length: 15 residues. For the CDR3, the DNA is TGTGCCAGCAGTTACTCGATACAGGTCCCCTACGAGCAGTACTTC. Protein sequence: CASSYSIQVPYEQYF.

CDR3 loop: CASSSPGSSGVGETQYF. CDR3 DNA sequence: TGTGCCAGCAGTTCTCCAGGAAGTAGCGGGGTGGGGGAGACCCAGTACTTC. This chain uses TRBV28 with TRBJ2-5; 8 nucleotides match TRBD2. The CDR3 has 17 residues. Looked up from germline, CDR1 is MDHEN and CDR2 is SYDVKM. After removal of 4 bases from V and 5 bases from J, the junction contained 15 bases not matched to a gene.

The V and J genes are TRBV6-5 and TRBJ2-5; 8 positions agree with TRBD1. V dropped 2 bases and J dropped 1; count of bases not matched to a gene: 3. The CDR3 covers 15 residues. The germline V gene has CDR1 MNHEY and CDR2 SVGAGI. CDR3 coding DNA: TGTGCCAGCAGTTACGGGGGACAGGTCCAAGAGACCCAGTACTTC. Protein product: CASSYGGQVQETQYF.

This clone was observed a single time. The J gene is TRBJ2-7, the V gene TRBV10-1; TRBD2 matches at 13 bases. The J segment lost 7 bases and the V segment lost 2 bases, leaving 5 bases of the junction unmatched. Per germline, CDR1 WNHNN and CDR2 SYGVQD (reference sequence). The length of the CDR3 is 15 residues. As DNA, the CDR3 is TGCGCCAGCAGTGAGGTGGGGACTAGCGGGATGGAGCAGTACTTC. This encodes CASSEVGTSGMEQYF.

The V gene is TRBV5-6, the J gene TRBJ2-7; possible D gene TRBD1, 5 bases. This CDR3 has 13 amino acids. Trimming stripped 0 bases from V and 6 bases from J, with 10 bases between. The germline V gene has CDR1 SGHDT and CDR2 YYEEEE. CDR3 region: CASSLGVGVEQYF. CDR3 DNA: TGTGCCAGCAGCTTGGGTGTAGGGGTCGAGCAGTACTTC.

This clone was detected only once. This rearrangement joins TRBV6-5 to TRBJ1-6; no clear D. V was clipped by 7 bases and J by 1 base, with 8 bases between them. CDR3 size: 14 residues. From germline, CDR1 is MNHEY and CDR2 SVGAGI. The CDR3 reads CASTARSYNSPLHF. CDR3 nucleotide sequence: TGTGCCAGCACCGCCCGGTCCTATAATTCACCCCTCCACTTT.

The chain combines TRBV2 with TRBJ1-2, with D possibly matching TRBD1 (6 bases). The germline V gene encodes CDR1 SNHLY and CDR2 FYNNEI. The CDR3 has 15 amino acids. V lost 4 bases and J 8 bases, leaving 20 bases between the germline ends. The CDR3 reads CASSGSKQGSPGYTF. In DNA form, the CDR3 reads TGTGCCAGCAGTGGTTCAAAACAGGGTTCCCCCGGCTACACCTTC.

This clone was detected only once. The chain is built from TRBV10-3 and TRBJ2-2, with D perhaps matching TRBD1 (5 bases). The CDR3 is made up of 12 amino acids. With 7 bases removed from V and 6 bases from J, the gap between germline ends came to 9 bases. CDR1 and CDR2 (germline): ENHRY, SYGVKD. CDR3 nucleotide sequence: TGTGCCATCACTGGACAACCCGGGGAGCTGTTTTTT. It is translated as CAITGQPGELFF.

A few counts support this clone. In DNA, the CDR3 is TGTGCCAGCAGTTTGTTAAGGGACACTGAAGCTTTCTTT. This translates into CASSLLRDTEAFF. The chain links TRBV6-4 to TRBJ1-1, with no clear D. V was trimmed by 5 bases and J by 3 bases, leaving 10 bases between them. Germline CDR1 is MRHNA and CDR2 is SNTAGT. The CDR3 is made up of 13 amino acids.

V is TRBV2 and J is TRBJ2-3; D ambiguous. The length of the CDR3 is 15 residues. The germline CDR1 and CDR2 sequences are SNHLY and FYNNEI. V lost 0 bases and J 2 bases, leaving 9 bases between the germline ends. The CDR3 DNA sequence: TGTGCCAGCAGTGAAGCACAGATCCCCACAGATACGCAGTATTTT. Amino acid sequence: CASSEAQIPTDTQYF.

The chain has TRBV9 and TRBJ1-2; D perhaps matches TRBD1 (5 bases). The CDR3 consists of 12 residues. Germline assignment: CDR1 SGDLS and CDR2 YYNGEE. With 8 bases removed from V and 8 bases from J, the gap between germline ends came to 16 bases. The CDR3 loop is CARGKGTSGYTF. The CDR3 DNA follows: TGTGCCAGGGGGAAGGGGACGAGCGGCTACACCTTC.

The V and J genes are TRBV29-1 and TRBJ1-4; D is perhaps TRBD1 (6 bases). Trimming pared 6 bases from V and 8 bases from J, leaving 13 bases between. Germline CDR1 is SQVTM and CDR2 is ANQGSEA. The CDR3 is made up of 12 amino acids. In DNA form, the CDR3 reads TGCAGCGTCTGGGGGGCCGAGGAAAAACTGTTTTTT. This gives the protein CSVWGAEEKLFF.

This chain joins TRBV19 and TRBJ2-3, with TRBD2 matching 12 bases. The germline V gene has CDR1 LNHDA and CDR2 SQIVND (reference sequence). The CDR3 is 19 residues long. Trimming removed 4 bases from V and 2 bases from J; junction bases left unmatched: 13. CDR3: CASSKSPGLAGIHTDTQYF. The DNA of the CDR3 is TGTGCCAGTAGTAAATCCCCCGGACTAGCGGGGATCCACACAGATACGCAGTATTTT.

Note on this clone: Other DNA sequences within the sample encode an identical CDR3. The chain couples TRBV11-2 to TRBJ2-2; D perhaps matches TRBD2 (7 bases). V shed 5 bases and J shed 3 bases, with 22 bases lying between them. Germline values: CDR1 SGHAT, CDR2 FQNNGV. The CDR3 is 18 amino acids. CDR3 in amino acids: CASSLRRGEGGYTGELFF. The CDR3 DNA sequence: TGTGCCAGCAGCCTTAGAAGGGGCGAGGGGGGGTACACCGGGGAGCTGTTTTTT.

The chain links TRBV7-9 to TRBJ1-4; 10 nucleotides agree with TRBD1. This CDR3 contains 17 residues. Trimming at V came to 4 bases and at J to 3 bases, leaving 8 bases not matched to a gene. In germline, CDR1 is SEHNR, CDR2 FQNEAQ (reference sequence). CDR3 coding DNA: TGTGCCAGCAGCTCCAGACAGGGGGCGATCCCTAATGAAAAACTGTTTTTT. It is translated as CASSSRQGAIPNEKLFF.